The sequence of this T cell receptor beta chain was determined in a study of T cell changes during pregnancy in multiple sclerosis. Germline lookup yields CDR1 SGHNT and CDR2 YYREEE (reference sequence). V lost 0 bases and J 2 bases, leaving 13 bases between the germline ends. This CDR3 spans 16 amino acids. Generated by immunoSEQ multiplex PCR, the TCRdb table keeps only in-frame clones and is missing some. The table shows approximately 73,000 clones, with more than 80% occurring only once. The receptor comes from a female donor with multiple sclerosis, enrolled in a pregnancy study. V gene TRBV5-4 combines with J gene TRBJ2-3, with D maybe TRBD2 (7 bases). Material: CD4+ T cells from peripheral blood mononuclear cells, obtained before pregnancy. The DNA of the CDR3 is TGTGCCAGCAGCTTGGGGGGGCGGGGGTTCACAGATACGCAGTATTTT. It yields the protein CASSLGGRGFTDTQYF.